Below, 5 T cell receptor beta chains from the same sample are listed, as sequenced in a study of monozygotic twins with inflammatory bowel disease. TCRdb re-called the 5' RACE reads; every CDR3 protein appears as one record, without DNA. This sample's clone table lists tens of thousands of distinct CDR3 sequences. The specimen was blood. The receptors were gathered from a human donor with ulcerative colitis or Crohn's disease, or a healthy co-twin of an affected twin (not recorded which).

Here the CDR3 reads CASSWSGSSNQPQHF. This chain connects TRBV12-3 or TRBV12-4 to TRBJ1-5. This CDR3 is 15 amino acids long.

The CDR3 region is CASSYGSWDTEAFF. The chain uses TRBV6-5 and TRBJ1-1. Germline assignment: CDR1 MNHEY and CDR2 SVGAGI. This CDR3 comprises 14 residues.

This chain joins TRBV19 and TRBJ1-2; checking the TCRdb D call of TRBD1 is not possible without DNA. The CDR3 has 12 residues. CDR1 is LNHDA, CDR2 SQIVND, per germline (reference sequence). The CDR3 loop is CAISDRVYGYTF.

The rearrangement joins TRBV6-1 to TRBJ2-1; TCRdb picks TRBD2, but there is no DNA to check that call. The CDR3 is 15 residues long. CDR1 and CDR2 from the germline V gene are MNHNS and SASEGT. Here the CDR3 reads CASSDTGLAVNEQFF.

This sequence joins TRBV18 and TRBJ2-2; TCRdb reports TRBD1, a call that lacks DNA to check it against. Germline V CDR1 and CDR2: KGHSH, LQKENI. The CDR3 consists of 16 residues. Here the CDR3 reads CASSPNWGQNTGELFF.